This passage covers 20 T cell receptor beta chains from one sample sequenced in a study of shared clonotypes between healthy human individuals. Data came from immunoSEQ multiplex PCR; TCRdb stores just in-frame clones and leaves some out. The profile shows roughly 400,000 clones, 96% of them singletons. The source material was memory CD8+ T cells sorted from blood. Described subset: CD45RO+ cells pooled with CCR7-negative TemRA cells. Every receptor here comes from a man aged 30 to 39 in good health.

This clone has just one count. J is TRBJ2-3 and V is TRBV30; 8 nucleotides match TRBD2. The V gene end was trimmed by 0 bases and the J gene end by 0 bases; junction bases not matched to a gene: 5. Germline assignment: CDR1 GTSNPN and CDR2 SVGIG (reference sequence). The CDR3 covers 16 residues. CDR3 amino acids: CAWSVSPGGSTDTQYF. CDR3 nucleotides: TGTGCCTGGAGTGTATCTCCGGGAGGGAGCACAGATACGCAGTATTTT.

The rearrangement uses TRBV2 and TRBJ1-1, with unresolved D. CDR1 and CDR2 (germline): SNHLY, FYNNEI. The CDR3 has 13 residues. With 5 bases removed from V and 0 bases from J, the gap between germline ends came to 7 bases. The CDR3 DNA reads TGTGCCAGCAGTCAGACACTGAACACTGAAGCTTTCTTT. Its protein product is CASSQTLNTEAFF.

CDR3 sequence reads: CASTFAQETQYF. The CDR3 DNA follows: TGTGCCAGCACGTTTGCGCAGGAGACCCAGTACTTC. The chain carries TRBV2 and TRBJ2-5; D gene ambiguous. This CDR3 region has 12 residues. Germline CDR1 is SNHLY and CDR2 is FYNNEI. Between the trimmed V and J ends, which lost 7 bases and 5 bases, there was a span of 11 bases. Full variable domain (outside the CDR3, taken from reference TRBV2 and TRBJ2-5): EPEVTQTPSHQVTQMGQEVILRCVPISNHLYFYWYRQILGQKVEFLVSFYNNEISEKSEIFDDQFSVERPDGSNFTLKIRSTKLEDSAMYFCASTFAQETQYFGPGTRLLVL.

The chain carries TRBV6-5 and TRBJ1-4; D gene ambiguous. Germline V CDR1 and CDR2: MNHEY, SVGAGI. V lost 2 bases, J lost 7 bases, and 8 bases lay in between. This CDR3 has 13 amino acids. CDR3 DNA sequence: TGTGCCAGCAGTTACAGGAACGGTGAAAAACTGTTTTTT. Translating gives CASSYRNGEKLFF.

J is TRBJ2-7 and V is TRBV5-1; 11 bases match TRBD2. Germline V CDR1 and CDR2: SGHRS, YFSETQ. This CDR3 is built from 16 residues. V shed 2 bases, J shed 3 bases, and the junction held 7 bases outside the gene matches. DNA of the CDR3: TGCGCCAGCAGCTTTGCTCCCGGGACTAGCGGCTACGAGCAGTACTTC. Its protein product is CASSFAPGTSGYEQYF.

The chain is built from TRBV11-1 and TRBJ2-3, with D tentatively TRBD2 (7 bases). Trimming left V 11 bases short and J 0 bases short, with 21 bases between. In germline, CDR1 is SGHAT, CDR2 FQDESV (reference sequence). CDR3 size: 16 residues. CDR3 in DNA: TGTGCCGCCAGGGTAGCGGGCGGACAGAGCACAGATACGCAGTATTTT. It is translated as CAARVAGGQSTDTQYF. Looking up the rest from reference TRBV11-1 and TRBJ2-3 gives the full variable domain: EAEVAQSPRYKITEKSQAVAFWCDPISGHATLYWYRQILGQGPELLVQFQDESVVDDSQLPKDRFSAERLKGVDSTLKIQPAELGDSAMYLCAARVAGGQSTDTQYFGPGTRLTVL.

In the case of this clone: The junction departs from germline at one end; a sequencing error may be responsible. The CDR3 loop is CASSIDRGLAGAREAQYF. The CDR3 nucleotides are TGTGCCAGTAGTATAGATAGGGGACTAGCGGGAGCAAGAGAGGCCCAGTACTTC. The chain links TRBV19 to TRBJ2-5, with TRBD2 matching 14 bases. Germline V gene lookup returns CDR1 LNHDA and CDR2 SQIVND (reference sequence). CDR3 length: 18 residues.

CDR3 amino acids: CASTSSGRITDTQYF. DNA of the CDR3: TGTGCCAGCACATCGAGCGGGAGGATCACAGATACGCAGTATTTT. J is TRBJ2-3 and V is TRBV25-1; 9 bases agree with TRBD2. The junction had 7 bases not matched to a gene; V was cut back by 7 bases and J by 2 bases. The germline gives CDR1 MGHDK, CDR2 SYGVNS. The CDR3 covers 15 residues.

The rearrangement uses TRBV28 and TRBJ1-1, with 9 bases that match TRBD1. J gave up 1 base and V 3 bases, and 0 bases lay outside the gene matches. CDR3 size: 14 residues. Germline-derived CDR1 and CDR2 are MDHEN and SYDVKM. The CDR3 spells CASSLTGGNTEAFF. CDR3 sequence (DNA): TGTGCCAGCAGTTTGACAGGGGGGAACACTGAAGCTTTCTTT.

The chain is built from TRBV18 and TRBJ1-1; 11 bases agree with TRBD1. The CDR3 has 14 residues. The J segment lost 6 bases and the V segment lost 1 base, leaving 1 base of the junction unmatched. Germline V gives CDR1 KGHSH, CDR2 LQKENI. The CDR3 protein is CASSPRTGGAEAFF. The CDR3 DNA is TGTGCCAGCTCACCACGGACAGGGGGCGCTGAAGCTTTCTTT.

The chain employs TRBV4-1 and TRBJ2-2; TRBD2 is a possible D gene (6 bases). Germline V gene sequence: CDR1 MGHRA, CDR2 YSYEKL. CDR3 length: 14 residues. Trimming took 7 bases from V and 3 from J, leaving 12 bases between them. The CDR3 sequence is CASKTGDYTGELFF. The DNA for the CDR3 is TGCGCCAGCAAGACGGGAGATTACACCGGGGAGCTGTTTTTT.

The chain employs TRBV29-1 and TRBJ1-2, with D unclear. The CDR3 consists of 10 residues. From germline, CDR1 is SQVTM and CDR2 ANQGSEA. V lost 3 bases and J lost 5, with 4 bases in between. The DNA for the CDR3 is TGCAGCGTTGACAGTTATGGCTACACCTTC. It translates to CSVDSYGYTF.

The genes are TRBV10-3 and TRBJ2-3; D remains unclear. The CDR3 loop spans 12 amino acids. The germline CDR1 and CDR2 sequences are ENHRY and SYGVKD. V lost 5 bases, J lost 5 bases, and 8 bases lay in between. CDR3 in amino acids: CAISPPGDTQYF. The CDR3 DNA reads TGTGCCATCAGTCCGCCAGGAGATACGCAGTATTTT.

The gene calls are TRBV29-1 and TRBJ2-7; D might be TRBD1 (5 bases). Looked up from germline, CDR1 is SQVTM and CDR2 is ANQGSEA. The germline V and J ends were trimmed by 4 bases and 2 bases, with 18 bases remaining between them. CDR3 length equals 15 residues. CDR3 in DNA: TGCAGCGTTGTTATAGGACATTCTCCTACCTACGAGCAGTACTTC. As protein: CSVVIGHSPTYEQYF.

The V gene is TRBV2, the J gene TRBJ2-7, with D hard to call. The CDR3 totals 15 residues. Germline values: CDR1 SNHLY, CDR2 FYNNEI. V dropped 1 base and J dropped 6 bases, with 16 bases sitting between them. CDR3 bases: TGTGCCAGCAGTGAAGGGGGTGTAGGGCTTAGCGAGCAGTACTTC. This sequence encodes CASSEGGVGLSEQYF. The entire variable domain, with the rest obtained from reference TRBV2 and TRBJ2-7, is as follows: EPEVTQTPSHQVTQMGQEVILRCVPISNHLYFYWYRQILGQKVEFLVSFYNNEISEKSEIFDDQFSVERPDGSNFTLKIRSTKLEDSAMYFCASSEGGVGLSEQYFGPGTRLTVT.

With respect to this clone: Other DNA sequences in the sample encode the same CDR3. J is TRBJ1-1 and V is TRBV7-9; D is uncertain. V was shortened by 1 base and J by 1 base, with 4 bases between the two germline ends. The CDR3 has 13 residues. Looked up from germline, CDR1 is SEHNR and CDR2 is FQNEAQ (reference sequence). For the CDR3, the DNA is TGTGCCAGCAGCTTAGTACAGAACACTGAAGCTTTCTTT. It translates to CASSLVQNTEAFF.

CDR3 protein: CASCLRDGTYEQYF. CDR3 nucleotides: TGTGCCAGCTGCCTCCGGGACGGGACCTACGAGCAGTACTTC. The chain uses TRBV11-2 and TRBJ2-7, with D perhaps given as TRBD1 or TRBD2 (5 bases each). Germline lookup yields CDR1 SGHAT and CDR2 FQNNGV. The CDR3 totals 14 residues. V dropped 8 bases and J dropped 2 bases, with 16 bases sitting between them.

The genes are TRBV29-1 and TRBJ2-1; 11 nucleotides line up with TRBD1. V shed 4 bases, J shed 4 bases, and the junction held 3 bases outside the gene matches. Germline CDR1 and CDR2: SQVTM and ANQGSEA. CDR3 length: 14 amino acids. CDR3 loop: CSVVGTGGYNEQFF. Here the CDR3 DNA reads TGCAGCGTTGTAGGGACAGGGGGTTACAATGAGCAGTTCTTC.

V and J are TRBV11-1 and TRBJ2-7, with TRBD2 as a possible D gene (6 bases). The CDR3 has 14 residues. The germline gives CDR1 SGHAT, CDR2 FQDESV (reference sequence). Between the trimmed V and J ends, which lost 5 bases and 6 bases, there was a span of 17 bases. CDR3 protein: CASSVTIGEVEQYF. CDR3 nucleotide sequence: TGTGCCAGCAGCGTAACCATTGGGGAGGTCGAGCAGTACTTC.

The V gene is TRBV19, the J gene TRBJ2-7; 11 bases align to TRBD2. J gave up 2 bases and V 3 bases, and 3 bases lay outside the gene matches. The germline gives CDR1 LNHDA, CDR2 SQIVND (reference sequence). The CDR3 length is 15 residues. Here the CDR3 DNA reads TGTGCCAGTAGTATCCGACTAGCGGGACCCTACGAGCAGTACTTC. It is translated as CASSIRLAGPYEQYF. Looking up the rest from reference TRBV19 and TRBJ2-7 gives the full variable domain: DGGITQSPKYLFRKEGQNVTLSCEQNLNHDAMYWYRQDPGQGLRLIYYSQIVNDFQKGDIAEGYSVSREKKESFPLTVTSAQKNPTAFYLCASSIRLAGPYEQYFGPGTRLTVT.